This is a list of T cell receptor beta chains from one sample in a study of blood T cell repertoires in COVID-19. TCRdb keeps only in-frame clones here, not all; method: immunoSEQ multiplex PCR. The data contain about 160,000 clones, about 85% of them singletons. Sequencing was done on a sample of peripheral blood. These receptors were obtained from a man aged 60-69 years who had recovered from COVID-19. Both conserved end residues are part of each CDR3. The order of the fields is J gene, V gene, D gene, clone size, CDR3 protein, CDR3 DNA. A D gene is named only where the DNA matches it firmly. Some rows have no size entry. The others give once, few or many, or a class for an expanded clone.

J: TRBJ1-1; V: TRBV5-1; D: -; size: -; CDR3: CASSLETANTEAFF; DNA: TGCGCCAGCAGCTTAGAGACAGCTAACACTGAAGCTTTCTTT
J: TRBJ2-5; V: TRBV12-5; D: TRBD1; size: -; CDR3: CASGQGQELQETQYF; DNA: TGTGCTAGTGGCCAAGGACAGGAGCTCCAAGAGACCCAGTACTTC
J: TRBJ2-2; V: TRBV5-5; D: -; size: -; CDR3: CASSRMAGLNTGELFF; DNA: TGTGCCAGCAGCAGGATGGCGGGGTTGAACACCGGGGAGCTGTTTTTT
J: TRBJ2-1; V: TRBV29-1; D: TRBD1; size: -; CDR3: CSAQTGTGLANEQFF; DNA: TGCAGTGCACAGACCGGGACAGGGTTGGCGAATGAGCAGTTCTTC
J: TRBJ1-1; V: TRBV19; D: TRBD1; size: -; CDR3: CASSVQGARAPNTEAFF; DNA: TGTGCCAGTAGCGTTCAGGGGGCGCGAGCCCCGAACACTGAAGCTTTCTTT
J: TRBJ2-3; V: TRBV7-9; D: -; size: -; CDR3: CASSLAHGVDGRDTQYF; DNA: TGTGCCAGCAGCTTAGCGCACGGGGTGGATGGGAGAGATACGCAGTATTTT
J: TRBJ1-2; V: TRBV4-2; D: -; size: -; CDR3: CASSQDPTPGGFGGYTF; DNA: TGTGCCAGCAGCCAAGACCCTACCCCGGGGGGGTTTGGTGGCTACACCTTC
J: TRBJ1-2; V: TRBV5-4; D: -; size: -; CDR3: CASSSPWEGYGYTF; DNA: TGTGCCAGCAGCTCCCCCTGGGAGGGGTATGGCTACACCTTC
J: TRBJ2-5; V: TRBV18; D: TRBD2; size: -; CDR3: CASSRLAESYNQETQYF; DNA: TGTGCCAGCTCACGACTAGCAGAGAGCTATAACCAAGAGACCCAGTACTTC
J: TRBJ1-3; V: TRBV2; D: -; size: -; CDR3: CASRLQSPGILNTIYF; DNA: TGTGCCAGCCGATTACAAAGCCCGGGAATCTTAAACACCATATATTTT
J: TRBJ1-2; V: TRBV9; D: TRBD1; size: -; CDR3: CASSAGTGRGYTF; DNA: TGTGCCAGCAGCGCAGGGACAGGGCGAGGCTACACCTTC
J: TRBJ1-2; V: TRBV30; D: -; size: -; CDR3: CAWNPLTTYYGYTF; DNA: TGTGCCTGGAACCCTCTGACAACCTACTATGGCTACACCTTC
J: TRBJ1-2; V: TRBV7-9; D: -; size: -; CDR3: CASSLGTSNYGYTF; DNA: TGTGCCAGCAGCTTGGGGACATCTAACTATGGCTACACCTTC
J: TRBJ2-3; V: TRBV2; D: TRBD2; size: -; CDR3: CASSMTSGGADTQYF; DNA: TGTGCCAGCAGCATGACTAGCGGGGGAGCAGATACGCAGTATTTT
J: TRBJ2-3; V: TRBV9; D: TRBD1; size: -; CDR3: CASSARGDRSPDTQYF; DNA: TGTGCCAGCAGCGCGAGGGGGGACAGGTCGCCAGATACGCAGTATTTT
J: TRBJ2-3; V: TRBV3-1/TRBV3-2; D: -; size: once; CDR3: CASSRDHGLATIGTDTQYF; DNA: TGTGCCAGCAGCCGCGACCACGGGCTTGCGACTATTGGCACAGATACGCAGTATTTT
J: TRBJ1-2; V: TRBV6-1; D: -; size: -; CDR3: CASSELGTYNYGYTF; DNA: TGTGCCAGCAGTGAATTGGGGACATACAACTATGGCTACACCTTC
J: TRBJ1-1; V: TRBV27; D: -; size: once; CDR3: CASSLVDSPTEAFF; DNA: TGTGCCAGCAGTTTAGTCGACAGCCCCACTGAAGCTTTCTTT
J: TRBJ2-1; V: TRBV27; D: TRBD1; size: -; CDR3: CASNTGTGGWNEQFF; DNA: TGTGCCAGTAATACCGGGACAGGGGGATGGAATGAGCAGTTCTTC
J: TRBJ2-5; V: TRBV7-2; D: -; size: -; CDR3: CASSTDRSRETQYF; DNA: TGTGCCAGCAGCACCGACAGGTCCAGGGAGACCCAGTACTTC
J: TRBJ1-6; V: TRBV30; D: TRBD1; size: -; CDR3: CAWSEGQGWTNSPLHF; DNA: TGTGCCTGGAGCGAGGGACAGGGATGGACTAATTCACCCCTCCACTTT
J: TRBJ1-4; V: TRBV23-1; D: -; size: -; CDR3: CASSQARVGGEKLFF; DNA: TGCGCCAGCAGTCAGGCCCGGGTAGGGGGAGAAAAACTGTTTTTT
J: TRBJ2-3; V: TRBV5-3; D: -; size: -; CDR3: CARSFVGASTDTQYF; DNA: TGTGCCAGAAGCTTCGTGGGGGCTAGCACAGATACGCAGTATTTT
J: TRBJ2-5; V: TRBV4-3; D: TRBD2; size: -; CDR3: CASSQDSSGGRQETQYF; DNA: TGCGCCAGCAGCCAAGACTCTAGCGGGGGACGTCAGGAGACCCAGTACTTC
J: TRBJ2-7; V: TRBV29-1; D: -; size: -; CDR3: CSVDVGLSGEQYF; DNA: TGCAGCGTTGACGTCGGCCTCTCGGGCGAGCAGTACTTC
J: TRBJ2-3; V: TRBV7-9; D: -; size: -; CDR3: CASSLGMGDRTQYF; DNA: TGTGCCAGCAGCTTAGGCATGGGAGATAGAACGCAGTATTTT
J: TRBJ1-1; V: TRBV9; D: TRBD1; size: once; CDR3: CASSATRTGGNTEAFF; DNA: TGTGCCAGCAGCGCGACGAGGACAGGGGGCAACACTGAAGCTTTCTTT
J: TRBJ2-1; V: TRBV9; D: TRBD2; size: -; CDR3: CASTRLWGRGGTSDYNEQFF; DNA: TGTGCCAGCACGCGGCTGTGGGGCAGGGGAGGGACTAGCGACTACAATGAGCAGTTCTTC
J: TRBJ1-1; V: TRBV11-2; D: -; size: -; CDR3: CASSTRQVWNTEAFF; DNA: TGTGCCAGCAGCACTCGACAGGTCTGGAACACTGAAGCTTTCTTT
J: TRBJ1-3; V: TRBV6-5; D: TRBD1; size: -; CDR3: CASSRQGYSGNTIYF; DNA: TGTGCCAGCAGTCGACAGGGGTACTCTGGAAACACCATATATTTT
J: TRBJ1-1; V: TRBV5-5; D: -; size: once; CDR3: CASSLRATNTEAFF; DNA: TGTGCCAGCAGCTTGCGAGCCACCAACACTGAAGCTTTCTTT
J: TRBJ1-1; V: TRBV6-6; D: -; size: once; CDR3: CASSRPITGQRNTEAFF; DNA: TGTGCCAGCAGCCGACCGATTACTGGACAGCGAAACACTGAAGCTTTCTTT
J: TRBJ2-3; V: TRBV5-1; D: TRBD1; size: -; CDR3: CASSLAGDRGASRQYF; DNA: TGCGCCAGCAGCTTGGCTGGGGACAGGGGGGCTAGCCGGCAGTATTTT
J: TRBJ1-5; V: TRBV9; D: -; size: -; CDR3: CASSEGNNNQPQHF; DNA: TGTGCCAGCAGCGAGGGGAACAACAATCAGCCCCAGCATTTT
J: TRBJ2-3; V: TRBV5-4; D: TRBD1; size: -; CDR3: CASSLGQGGGDTQYF; DNA: TGTGCCAGCAGCTTGGGACAGGGGGGGGGAGATACGCAGTATTTT
J: TRBJ1-2; V: TRBV3-1/TRBV3-2; D: TRBD1; size: -; CDR3: CASSQKAGGAGYTF; DNA: TGTGCCAGCAGCCAAAAGGCAGGGGGCGCCGGCTACACCTTC
J: TRBJ1-2; V: TRBV18; D: TRBD1; size: -; CDR3: CASSPGQEGDGYTF; DNA: TGTGCCAGCTCACCGGGACAGGAGGGAGATGGCTACACCTTC
J: TRBJ1-3; V: TRBV30; D: -; size: -; CDR3: CASWGGQGNTIYF; DNA: TGTGCCTCCTGGGGGGGGCAGGGAAACACCATATATTTT
J: TRBJ2-7; V: TRBV4-2; D: TRBD1; size: few; CDR3: CASSQEIFGAGGGNEQYF; DNA: TGTGCCAGCAGCCAAGAAATTTTCGGGGCAGGGGGCGGGAATGAGCAGTACTTC
J: TRBJ2-1; V: TRBV7-9; D: TRBD1; size: -; CDR3: CAILPGQDYNEQFF; DNA: TGTGCCATCCTCCCGGGACAGGACTACAATGAGCAGTTCTTC
J: TRBJ1-2; V: TRBV5-4; D: TRBD1; size: -; CDR3: CASSARRGQGAGVYGYTF; DNA: TGTGCCAGCAGCGCGAGGCGGGGACAGGGGGCGGGAGTCTATGGCTACACCTTC
J: TRBJ2-7; V: TRBV3-1/TRBV3-2; D: -; size: -; CDR3: CASSQVGGRGSYEQYF; DNA: TGTGCCAGCAGCCAAGTGGGCGGCAGGGGTAGTTACGAGCAGTACTTC
J: TRBJ2-1; V: TRBV2; D: TRBD1; size: -; CDR3: CASSEGQGADEQFF; DNA: TGTGCCAGCAGTGAGGGACAGGGTGCGGATGAGCAGTTCTTC
J: TRBJ2-7; V: TRBV10-3; D: TRBD1; size: -; CDR3: CAIAPGQGLNEQYF; DNA: TGTGCCATCGCGCCGGGACAGGGGTTAAACGAGCAGTACTTC
J: TRBJ1-5; V: TRBV2; D: TRBD1; size: -; CDR3: CASSELGQGAGQPQHF; DNA: TGTGCCAGCAGTGAACTTGGACAGGGGGCCGGTCAGCCCCAGCATTTT
J: TRBJ2-7; V: TRBV18; D: TRBD1; size: once; CDR3: CASSPWGTGEQYF; DNA: TGTGCCAGCTCACCTTGGGGGACAGGGGAGCAGTACTTC
J: TRBJ1-2; V: TRBV5-4; D: TRBD1; size: -; CDR3: CASSRQGSVYGYTF; DNA: TGTGCCAGCAGCAGACAGGGAAGCGTCTATGGCTACACCTTC
J: TRBJ2-3; V: TRBV10-3; D: -; size: -; CDR3: CAISDSDSPTDTQYF; DNA: TGTGCCATCAGTGACTCCGACAGCCCCACAGATACGCAGTATTTT
J: TRBJ1-2; V: TRBV9; D: -; size: once; CDR3: CASSVQGNYGYTF; DNA: TGTGCCAGCAGCGTACAGGGAAACTATGGCTACACCTTC
J: TRBJ1-2; V: TRBV7-3; D: TRBD1; size: -; CDR3: CASSSDRGGYTF; DNA: TGTGCCAGCAGTTCAGACAGGGGCGGTTACACCTTC
J: TRBJ1-6; V: TRBV19; D: TRBD1; size: -; CDR3: CASSTLTGSNSPLHF; DNA: TGTGCCAGTAGCACACTGACAGGGAGTAATTCACCCCTCCACTTT